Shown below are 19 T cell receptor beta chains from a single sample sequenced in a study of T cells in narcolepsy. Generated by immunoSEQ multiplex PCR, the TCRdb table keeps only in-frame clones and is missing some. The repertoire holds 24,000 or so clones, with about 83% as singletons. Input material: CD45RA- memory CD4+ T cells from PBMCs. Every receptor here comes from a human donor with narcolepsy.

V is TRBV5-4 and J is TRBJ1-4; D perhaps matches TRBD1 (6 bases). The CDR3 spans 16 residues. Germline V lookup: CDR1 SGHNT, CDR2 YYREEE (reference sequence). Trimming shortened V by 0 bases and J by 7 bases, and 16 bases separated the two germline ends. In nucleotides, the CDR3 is TGTGCCAGCAGCTTGGACTTGGTAGGAGGGGGTGAAAAACTGTTTTTT. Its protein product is CASSLDLVGGGEKLFF.

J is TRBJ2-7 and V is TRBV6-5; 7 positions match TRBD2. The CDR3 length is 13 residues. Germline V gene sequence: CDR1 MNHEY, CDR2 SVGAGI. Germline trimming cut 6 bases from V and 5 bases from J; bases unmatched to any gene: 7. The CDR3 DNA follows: TGTGCCAGCAGACAAGCGGGACGGGACGAGCAGTACTTC. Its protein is CASRQAGRDEQYF.

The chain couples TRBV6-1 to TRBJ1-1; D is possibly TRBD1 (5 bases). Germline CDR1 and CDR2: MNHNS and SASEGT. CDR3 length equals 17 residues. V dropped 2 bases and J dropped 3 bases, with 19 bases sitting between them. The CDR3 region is CASSERAGHYVDTEAFF. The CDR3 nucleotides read TGTGCCAGCAGTGAAAGAGCTGGACACTATGTCGACACTGAAGCTTTCTTT.

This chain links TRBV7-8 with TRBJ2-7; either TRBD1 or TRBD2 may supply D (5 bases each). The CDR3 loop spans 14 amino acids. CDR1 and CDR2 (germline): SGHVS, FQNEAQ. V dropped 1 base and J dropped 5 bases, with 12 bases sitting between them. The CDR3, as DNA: TGTGCCAGCAGCTTAGGGGGGAATAGTCACGAGCAGTACTTC. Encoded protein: CASSLGGNSHEQYF.

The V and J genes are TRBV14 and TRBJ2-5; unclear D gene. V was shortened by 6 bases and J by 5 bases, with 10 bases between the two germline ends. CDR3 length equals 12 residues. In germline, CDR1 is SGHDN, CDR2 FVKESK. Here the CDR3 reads CASSRGLETQYF. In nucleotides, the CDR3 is TGTGCCAGCAGTCGTGGTTTGGAGACCCAGTACTTC.

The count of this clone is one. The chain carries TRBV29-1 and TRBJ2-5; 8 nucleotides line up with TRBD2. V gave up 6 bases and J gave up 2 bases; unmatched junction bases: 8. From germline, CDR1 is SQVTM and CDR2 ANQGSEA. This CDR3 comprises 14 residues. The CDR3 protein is CSVGAGTSQETQYF. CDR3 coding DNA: TGCAGCGTCGGAGCCGGGACTAGTCAAGAGACCCAGTACTTC.

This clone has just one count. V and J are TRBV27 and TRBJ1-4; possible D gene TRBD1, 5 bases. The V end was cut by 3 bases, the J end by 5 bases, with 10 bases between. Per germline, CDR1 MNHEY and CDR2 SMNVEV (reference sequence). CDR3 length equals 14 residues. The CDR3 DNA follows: TGTGCCAGCAGTTTGACAGCGTCAAATGAAAAACTGTTTTTT. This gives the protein CASSLTASNEKLFF. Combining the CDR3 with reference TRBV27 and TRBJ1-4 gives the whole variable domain EAQVTQNPRYLITVTGKKLTVTCSQNMNHEYMSWYRQDPGLGLRQIYYSMNVEVTDKGDVPEGYKVSRKEKRNFPLILESPSPNQTSLYFCASSLTASNEKLFFGSGTQLSVL.

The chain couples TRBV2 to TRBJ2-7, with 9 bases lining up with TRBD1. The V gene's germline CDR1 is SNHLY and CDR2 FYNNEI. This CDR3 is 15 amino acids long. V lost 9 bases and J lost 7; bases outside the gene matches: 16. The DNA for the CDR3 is TGTGCCAGTTCAAACGAGGGACAGGGATTGGGGGAGCAGTACTTC. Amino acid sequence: CASSNEGQGLGEQYF. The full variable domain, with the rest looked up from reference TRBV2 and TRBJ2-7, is EPEVTQTPSHQVTQMGQEVILRCVPISNHLYFYWYRQILGQKVEFLVSFYNNEISEKSEIFDDQFSVERPDGSNFTLKIRSTKLEDSAMYFCASSNEGQGLGEQYFGPGTRLTVT.

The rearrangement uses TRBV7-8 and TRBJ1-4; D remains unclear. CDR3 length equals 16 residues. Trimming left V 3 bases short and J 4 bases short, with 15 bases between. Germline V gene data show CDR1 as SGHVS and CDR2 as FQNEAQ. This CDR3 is CASSFGIVGHNEKLFF. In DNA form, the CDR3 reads TGTGCCAGCAGCTTTGGGATCGTAGGCCATAATGAAAAACTGTTTTTT.

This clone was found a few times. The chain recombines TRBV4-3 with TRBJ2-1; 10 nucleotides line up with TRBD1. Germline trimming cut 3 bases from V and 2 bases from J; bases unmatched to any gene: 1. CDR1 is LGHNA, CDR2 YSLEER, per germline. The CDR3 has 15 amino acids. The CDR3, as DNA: TGCGCCAGCAGCCAGGGGACAGGGGCCTACAATGAGCAGTTCTTC. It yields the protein CASSQGTGAYNEQFF.

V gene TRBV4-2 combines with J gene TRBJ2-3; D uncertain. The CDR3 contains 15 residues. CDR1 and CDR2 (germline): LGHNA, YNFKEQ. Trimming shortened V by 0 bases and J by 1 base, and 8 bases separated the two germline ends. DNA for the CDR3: TGTGCCAGCAGCCAAGAAAGGACCGGCACAGATACGCAGTATTTT. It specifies CASSQERTGTDTQYF.

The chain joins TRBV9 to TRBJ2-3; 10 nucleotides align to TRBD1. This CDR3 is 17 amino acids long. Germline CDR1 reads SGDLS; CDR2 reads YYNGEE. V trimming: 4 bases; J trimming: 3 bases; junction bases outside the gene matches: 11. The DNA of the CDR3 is TGTGCCAGCAGCCCACGGGACAGGGGACGGGGTACAGATACGCAGTATTTT. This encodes CASSPRDRGRGTDTQYF. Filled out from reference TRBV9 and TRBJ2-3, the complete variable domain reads DSGVTQTPKHLITATGQRVTLRCSPRSGDLSVYWYQQSLDQGLQFLIQYYNGEERAKGNILERFSAQQFPDLHSELNLSSLELGDSALYFCASSPRDRGRGTDTQYFGPGTRLTVL.

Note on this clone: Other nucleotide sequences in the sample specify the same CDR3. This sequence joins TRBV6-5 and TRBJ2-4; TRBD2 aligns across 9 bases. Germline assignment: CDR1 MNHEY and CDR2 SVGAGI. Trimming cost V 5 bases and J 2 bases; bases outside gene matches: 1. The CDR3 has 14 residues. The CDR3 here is CASSPSGTKNIQYF. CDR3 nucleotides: TGTGCCAGCAGTCCTAGCGGGACCAAAAACATTCAGTACTTC.

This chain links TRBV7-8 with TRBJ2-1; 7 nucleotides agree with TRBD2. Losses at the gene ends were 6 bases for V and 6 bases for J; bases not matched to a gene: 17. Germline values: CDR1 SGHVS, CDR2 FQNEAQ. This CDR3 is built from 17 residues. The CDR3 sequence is CASSFQSAGISGNEQFF. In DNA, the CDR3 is TGTGCCAGCAGTTTTCAGTCAGCGGGGATAAGCGGCAATGAGCAGTTCTTC.

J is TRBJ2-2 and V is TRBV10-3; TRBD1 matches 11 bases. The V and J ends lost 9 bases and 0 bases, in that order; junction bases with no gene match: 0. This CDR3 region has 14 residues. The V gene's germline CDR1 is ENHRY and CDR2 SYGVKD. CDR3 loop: CAMGQGANTGELFF. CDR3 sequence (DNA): TGTGCCATGGGACAGGGGGCGAACACCGGGGAGCTGTTTTTT.

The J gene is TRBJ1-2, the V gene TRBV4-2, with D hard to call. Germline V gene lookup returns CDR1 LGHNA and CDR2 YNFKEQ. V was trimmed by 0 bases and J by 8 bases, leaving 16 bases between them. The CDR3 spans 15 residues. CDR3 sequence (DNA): TGTGCCAGCAGCCAAGAGTTTTCCAGGCCGGACGGCTACACCTTC. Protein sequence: CASSQEFSRPDGYTF.

Here the CDR3 DNA reads TGTGCCAGCAGTTACGGGGCTCCCGGTGGCACAGATACGCAGTATTTT. Protein: CASSYGAPGGTDTQYF. The V and J genes are TRBV6-5 and TRBJ2-3; D possibly corresponds to TRBD1 (5 bases). Trimming removed 2 bases at V and 1 base at J, with 13 bases between. Germline CDR1 and CDR2: MNHEY and SVGAGI. CDR3 length: 16 residues.

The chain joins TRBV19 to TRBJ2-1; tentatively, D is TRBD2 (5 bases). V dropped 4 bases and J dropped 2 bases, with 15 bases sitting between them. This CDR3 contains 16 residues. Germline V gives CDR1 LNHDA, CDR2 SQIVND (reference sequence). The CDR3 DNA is TGTGCCAGTAGTAGGAGCGGCAGACGGACCTACAATGAGCAGTTCTTC. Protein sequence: CASSRSGRRTYNEQFF.

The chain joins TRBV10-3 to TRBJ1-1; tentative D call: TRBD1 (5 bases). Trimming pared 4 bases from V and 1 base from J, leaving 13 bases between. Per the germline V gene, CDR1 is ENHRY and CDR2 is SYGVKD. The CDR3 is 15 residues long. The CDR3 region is CAISVGTDANTEAFF. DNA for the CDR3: TGTGCCATCAGTGTGGGGACCGACGCGAACACTGAAGCTTTCTTT.